The 20 T cell receptor beta chains given below trace back to one sample, sequenced in a study of human T cells and chemical hapten exposure. Time point given: patch test 2, 6 weeks after DPC sensitization. Treatment indicated: therapeutic diphenylcyclopropenone sensitization with weekly scalp DPC. TCRdb redid the calling of the RACE reads with MiXCR, one entry per CDR3 protein. The sample contains 69,000 or so distinct CDR3 sequences, around 10% of which appear only once. The material sequenced was whole blood, taken in connection with sensitization to the hapten diphenylcyclopropenone (DPC). The receptors originated from a woman in her forties or fifties with alopecia areata. Some clones in this sample may be carry-over from other donors' samples.

V is TRBV25-1 and J is TRBJ1-2; 8 positions agree with TRBD1. The V segment lost 8 bases and the J segment 8 bases; nucleotides outside the gene matches: 13. This CDR3 has 14 amino acids. The germline CDR1 and CDR2 sequences are MGHDK and SYGVNS. CDR3 loop: CASRETGAGQGYTF. The CDR3 nucleotides read TGTGCCAGCCGGGAGACAGGGGCTGGTCAAGGCTACACCTTC.

The rearrangement joins TRBV29-1 to TRBJ2-1; the D gene could be TRBD1 or TRBD2 (5 bases each). Looked up from germline, CDR1 is SQVTM and CDR2 is ANQGSEA. The CDR3 spans 16 residues. V was trimmed by 4 bases and J by 4 bases, leaving 20 bases between them. The CDR3 reads CSVVSCRGRPYNEQFF. The CDR3 DNA is TGCAGCGTTGTGAGTTGTAGGGGACGACCTTACAATGAGCAGTTCTTC.

In this sample, this clonotype turned up many times. The rearrangement joins TRBV4-1 to TRBJ1-2; D gene ambiguous. CDR3 length equals 15 residues. In germline, CDR1 is MGHRA, CDR2 YSYEKL. The ends were cut back, 0 bases at V and 4 bases at J, with 12 bases in the middle. In DNA form, the CDR3 reads TGCGCCAGCAGCCAAGAGGGAGGGTTGGTCTATGGCTACACCTTC. Encoded protein: CASSQEGGLVYGYTF.

The sample holds a few counts of this clonotype. The J gene is TRBJ1-2, the V gene TRBV7-2; no clear D. Trimming pared 4 bases from V and 12 bases from J, leaving 15 bases between. Germline lookup yields CDR1 SGHTA and CDR2 FQGNSA. There are 12 residues in the CDR3. The CDR3 bases are TGTGCCAGCAGCTACCCTTTAGGGCCCCACACCTTC. Protein product: CASSYPLGPHTF.

The chain combines TRBV12-3 or TRBV12-4 with TRBJ2-1; D unclear. The ends were cut back, 4 bases at V and 6 bases at J, with 13 bases in the middle. The CDR3 has 14 amino acids. In DNA, the CDR3 is TGTGCCAGCAGTTGGAGCCCTCCGGGCAATGAGCAGTTCTTC. This sequence encodes CASSWSPPGNEQFF.

This clonotype occurred many times. J is TRBJ1-4 and V is TRBV7-2; D unresolved. Trimming left V 5 bases short and J 8 bases short, with 15 bases between. Germline V gene sequence: CDR1 SGHTA, CDR2 FQGNSA. The CDR3 has 14 residues. CDR3 nucleotide sequence: TGTGCCAGCAGCCGTGGGCTGAGAGGGGAAAAACTGTTTTTT. Protein: CASSRGLRGEKLFF.

This clonotype was seen a few times. The chain recombines TRBV2 with TRBJ1-5; D not certain. CDR1 is SNHLY, CDR2 FYNNEI, per germline. This CDR3 has 11 residues. Trimming left V 8 bases short and J 8 bases short, with 10 bases between. The CDR3 coding sequence is TGTGCCAGCTCCCTCGCGGAGCCCCAGCATTTT. The encoded protein is CASSLAEPQHF.

This clonotype was counted many times. The V gene is TRBV29-1, the J gene TRBJ1-2, with D tentatively TRBD1 (5 bases). The ends were cut back, 6 bases at V and 0 bases at J, with 20 bases in the middle. Per germline, CDR1 SQVTM and CDR2 ANQGSEA. There are 16 residues in the CDR3. The CDR3 DNA is TGCAGCGTCCCTCAGGAGTCAGGGATCGCTAACTATGGCTACACCTTC. It specifies CSVPQESGIANYGYTF.

This clonotype was seen more than once but under ten times. The chain employs TRBV18 and TRBJ1-3; no clear D gene. The CDR3 sequence is 13 residues long. Trimming removed 2 bases from V and 8 bases from J, with 10 bases in between. In germline, CDR1 is KGHSH, CDR2 LQKENI. The CDR3 spells CASSPSGQDTIYF. Written as DNA, the CDR3 is TGTGCCAGCTCACCAAGCGGCCAAGACACCATATATTTT. The full variable domain, rest sourced from reference TRBV18 and TRBJ1-3, is NAGVMQNPRHLVRRRGQEARLRCSPMKGHSHVYWYRQLPEEGLKFMVYLQKENIIDESGMPKERFSAEFPKEGPSILRIQQVVRGDSAAYFCASSPSGQDTIYFGEGSWLTVV.

This clonotype was observed a few times. The V gene is TRBV6-2 or TRBV6-3, the J gene TRBJ2-1; no definite D call. The ends were cut back, 5 bases at V and 8 bases at J, with 7 bases in the middle. This CDR3 is built from 11 residues. Germline values: CDR1 MNHEY, CDR2 SVGEGT. CDR3 loop: CASSERHEQFF. CDR3 in DNA: TGTGCCAGCAGTGAGCGTCATGAGCAGTTCTTC.

The genes are TRBV10-3 and TRBJ2-7; D unclear. V was shortened by 6 bases and J by 3 bases, with 6 bases between the two germline ends. The CDR3 runs 11 residues. Germline V gene sequence: CDR1 ENHRY, CDR2 SYGVKD. In DNA, the CDR3 is TGTGCCATCAGGTCCGACTACGAGCAGTACTTC. This encodes CAIRSDYEQYF.

The V call is TRBV4-2, the J call TRBJ1-6, with 7 bases that match TRBD1. After removal of 3 bases from V and 13 bases from J, the junction contained 6 bases not matched to a gene. This CDR3 has 13 residues. From germline, CDR1 is LGHNA and CDR2 YNFKEQ. The CDR3 nucleotides read TGTGCCAGCAGCCATTTACAGGGGACCCCCCTCCACTTT. Translation gives CASSHLQGTPLHF.

This clonotype was picked up a small number of times. The chain couples TRBV5-1 to TRBJ1-1; D is possibly TRBD1 (5 bases). The V end lost 4 bases, the J end lost 5 bases, and 9 bases lay between the germline ends. CDR1 SGHRS and CDR2 YFSETQ come from the germline V gene. CDR3 length: 12 residues. CDR3 amino acids: CASSRGETEAFF. CDR3 sequence (DNA): TGCGCCAGCAGCCGGGGGGAAACTGAAGCTTTCTTT.

This clonotype was counted many times. The V gene is TRBV7-9, the J gene TRBJ2-5; D is ambiguous. CDR1 is SEHNR and CDR2 is FQNEAQ in the germline V gene (reference sequence). The CDR3 is 11 residues long. Trimming took off 5 bases at V and 1 base at J, with 2 bases between the two ends. The CDR3 sequence is CASSPQETQYF. CDR3 DNA sequence: TGTGCCAGCAGCCCCCAAGAGACCCAGTACTTC.

This clonotype was counted many times. The chain recombines TRBV5-1 with TRBJ1-1, with 10 bases lining up with TRBD1. V lost 1 base, J lost 12 bases, and 9 bases stayed unmatched. Germline loops: CDR1 SGHRS, CDR2 YFSETQ. The CDR3 extends over 14 amino acids. The CDR3 loop is CASSLNGQGEKTFF. CDR3 nucleotides: TGCGCCAGCAGCTTGAATGGACAGGGGGAGAAGACTTTCTTT.

This clonotype was counted once. The chain links TRBV20-1 to TRBJ2-1; no clear D. The CDR3 length is 14 residues. CDR1 is DFQATT and CDR2 is SNEGSKA in the germline V gene (reference sequence). V shed 3 bases and J shed 12 bases, with 21 bases lying between them. Written as DNA, the CDR3 is TGCAGTGCTAGTCGTTCGCAAACAAACTCTCGGCAGTTCTTC. It is translated as CSASRSQTNSRQFF.

The chain recombines TRBV2 with TRBJ2-5; the match to TRBD2 covers 8 bases. CDR3 length: 15 residues. V lost 6 bases, J lost 4 bases, and 10 bases stayed unmatched. The germline CDR1 and CDR2 sequences are SNHLY and FYNNEI. The CDR3 loop reads CASRKGLASPETQYF. As DNA, the CDR3 is TGTGCCAGCAGGAAAGGACTAGCTTCCCCAGAGACCCAGTACTTC.

This clonotype was seen repeatedly, ten times or more. The chain combines TRBV5-5 with TRBJ2-3, with TRBD2 matching 12 bases. CDR1 and CDR2 from the germline V gene are SGHKS and YYEKEE (reference sequence). The V and J ends lost 4 bases and 4 bases, in that order; junction bases with no gene match: 4. This CDR3 is built from 15 residues. The DNA for the CDR3 is TGTGCCAGCAGCACGACTAGCGGGAGTCCAGATACGCAGTATTTT. Its protein is CASSTTSGSPDTQYF.

Many counts were recorded for this clonotype. CDR3: CASSQNRGDEQFF. CDR3 in DNA: TGTGCCAGCAGCCAAAACAGGGGCGATGAGCAGTTCTTC. The V gene is TRBV3-1, the J gene TRBJ2-1; the match to TRBD1 covers 7 bases. V dropped 2 bases and J dropped 8; count of bases not matched to a gene: 3. This CDR3 is 13 amino acids long. Germline assignment: CDR1 LGHDT and CDR2 YNNKEL (reference sequence).

This clonotype was detected ten times or more. The chain joins TRBV18 to TRBJ1-1; no reliable D call. In germline, CDR1 is KGHSH, CDR2 LQKENI. V lost 1 base to trimming and J lost 4 bases, with 10 bases between them. This CDR3 region has 14 residues. The CDR3 loop reads CASSPQVLTTEAFF. In DNA, the CDR3 is TGTGCCAGCTCACCACAGGTCCTTACCACTGAAGCTTTCTTT.